The 20 T cell receptor beta chains presented below share a single source sample, sequenced in a study of cytomegalovirus exposure and HLA in healthy donors. With 60 Vbeta and 13 Jbeta primers, the PCR was carried out. Using immunoSEQ multiplex PCR, the repertoire was profiled, and TCRdb retains in-frame clones only, with some absent. The sample shows roughly 120,000 clones, about 78% of them seen only once. Material for sequencing was PBMCs. These receptors were collected from a woman in her 40s in good health and CMV-seropositive.

V and J are TRBV4-1 and TRBJ2-3; TRBD2 agrees at 8 bases. CDR1 and CDR2 from the germline V gene are MGHRA and YSYEKL. After removal of 4 bases from V and 4 bases from J, the junction contained 10 bases not matched to a gene. The CDR3 has 16 amino acids. CDR3 sequence reads: CASSLTAGGAPDTQYF. CDR3 nucleotide sequence: TGCGCCAGCAGCCTCACGGCCGGGGGGGCCCCAGATACGCAGTATTTT.

The gene calls are TRBV6-5 and TRBJ1-2; perhaps TRBD1 as D (5 bases). The CDR3 spans 14 residues. The V and J ends lost 6 bases and 13 bases respectively, with 24 bases between them. The V gene's germline CDR1 is MNHEY and CDR2 SVGAGI. CDR3 nucleotides: TGTGCCAGCAGCCAGGAATGGGGCAGGATGGCGTTCACCTTC. Amino acids: CASSQEWGRMAFTF.

The chain links TRBV25-1 to TRBJ2-3; TRBD2 aligns across 12 bases. Germline lookup yields CDR1 MGHDK and CDR2 SYGVNS. Trimming cost V 5 bases and J 5 bases; bases outside gene matches: 5. CDR3 size: 15 residues. As DNA, the CDR3 is TGTGCCAGCAGTCTAGCGGGGGGGCCTAAAGATACGCAGTATTTT. Translating it yields CASSLAGGPKDTQYF.

This clone occurred a few times. This chain connects TRBV6-6 to TRBJ1-1; D remains ambiguous. The CDR3 length is 11 residues. The V gene's germline CDR1 is MNHNY and CDR2 SVGAGI (reference sequence). V was clipped by 6 bases and J by 7 bases, with 9 bases between them. The CDR3 region is CASSPRLEAFF. CDR3 nucleotides: TGTGCCAGCAGCCCGCGCCTTGAAGCTTTCTTT.

The chain recombines TRBV5-6 with TRBJ1-4; no definite D call. Trimming cost V 0 bases and J 5 bases, with 5 bases left between them. The CDR3 runs 13 residues. Germline CDR1 SGHDT, CDR2 YYEEEE. CDR3: CASSLAENEKLFF. The CDR3 DNA sequence: TGTGCCAGCAGCTTGGCTGAGAATGAAAAACTGTTTTTT.

The rearrangement joins TRBV2 to TRBJ2-1; 8 bases are shared with TRBD2. The CDR3 spans 15 residues. Germline V gives CDR1 SNHLY, CDR2 FYNNEI. With V trimmed by 4 bases and J by 9 bases, 11 bases remained unmatched. DNA of the CDR3: TGTGCCAGCAGTGGACGCCGGACTAGCAGAACTGAGCAGTTCTTC. This encodes CASSGRRTSRTEQFF.

The chain carries TRBV5-1 and TRBJ1-2, with D unclear. The germline V gene encodes CDR1 SGHRS and CDR2 YFSETQ. V was cut by 5 bases and J by 0 bases, with 8 bases left in between. The CDR3 spans 13 residues. The CDR3, as DNA: TGCGCCAGCAGTATCAGTTCTAACTATGGCTACACCTTC. Translation: CASSISSNYGYTF.

The chain combines TRBV6-4 with TRBJ2-7; 7 positions match TRBD2. Trimming at V came to 3 bases and at J to 2 bases, leaving 4 bases not matched to a gene. Germline-derived CDR1 and CDR2 are MRHNA and SNTAGT. The CDR3 contains 14 residues. In DNA form, the CDR3 reads TGTGCCAGCAGTGAAGAGCGGGGTCCCTACGAGCAGTACTTC. It is translated as CASSEERGPYEQYF.

Worth noting for this clone: Germline and junction disagree at one end, which may indicate a read error. The chain has TRBV7-7 and TRBJ2-5, with 8 bases matching TRBD2. CDR1 and CDR2 (germline): SSHAT, FNYEAQ (reference sequence). The CDR3 is 14 residues long. CDR3 DNA: TGTGCTAGCAGCTTTGGGGCGGGGGGCGAGACCCAGTACTTC. Translating gives CASSFGAGGETQYF.

The table lists this clone with a few counts. The CDR3 sequence: CASSPNRGSNEKLFF. CDR3 DNA: TGTGCCAGTAGTCCGAACAGGGGCTCTAATGAAAAACTGTTTTTT. The genes are TRBV19 and TRBJ1-4, with TRBD1 matching over 7 bases. Per the germline V gene, CDR1 is LNHDA and CDR2 is SQIVND (reference sequence). The CDR3 has 15 residues. The V and J ends lost 5 bases and 3 bases, in that order; junction bases with no gene match: 6.

The J gene is TRBJ1-1, the V gene TRBV29-1; 8 nucleotides line up with TRBD1. The CDR3 is 15 residues long. Germline assignment: CDR1 SQVTM and CDR2 ANQGSEA. Losses at the gene ends were 7 bases for V and 1 base for J; bases not matched to a gene: 11. CDR3 DNA: TGCAGCGCGTGCCGGGACAGGTTCCAGAACACTGAAGCTTTCTTT. It encodes CSACRDRFQNTEAFF.

The J gene is TRBJ1-6, the V gene TRBV4-3; possibly TRBD1 for D (6 bases). The ends were cut back, 0 bases at V and 4 bases at J, with 13 bases in the middle. Germline V gene sequence: CDR1 LGHNA, CDR2 YSLEER. The CDR3 is made up of 17 amino acids. CDR3 DNA sequence: TGCGCCAGCAGCCAAGACTGGGGCAGGGGTTATAATTCACCCCTCCACTTT. This codes for CASSQDWGRGYNSPLHF.

The genes are TRBV9 and TRBJ1-1, with D maybe TRBD1 (5 bases). The CDR3 spans 14 residues. V dropped 3 bases and J dropped 2 bases, with 11 bases sitting between them. Per germline, CDR1 SGDLS and CDR2 YYNGEE. The CDR3 bases are TGTGCCAGCAGCGGCAGGGAGGATAACACTGAAGCTTTCTTT. This gives the protein CASSGREDNTEAFF.

The V call is TRBV5-1, the J call TRBJ2-7; D is perhaps TRBD1 (5 bases). V lost 2 bases, J lost 0 bases, and 12 bases lay in between. Per germline, CDR1 SGHRS and CDR2 YFSETQ. The CDR3 spans 15 residues. The chain's CDR3 is CASSLTGLLSYEQYF. The CDR3 region has the DNA TGCGCCAGCAGCTTAACAGGATTACTCTCCTACGAGCAGTACTTC. The full variable domain, its missing parts supplied by reference TRBV5-1 and TRBJ2-7, is KAGVTQTPRYLIKTRGQQVTLSCSPISGHRSVSWYQQTPGQGLQFLFEYFSETQRNKGNFPGRFSGRQFSNSRSEMNVSTLELGDSALYLCASSLTGLLSYEQYFGPGTRLTVT.

V and J are TRBV21-1 and TRBJ2-5; the table's D call of TRBD2 was not tested on the DNA. TRBV21-1 is a documented pseudogene. The CDR3 extends over 19 amino acids. CDR3 coding DNA: TGTGCCAGCAGACCGATCGCGGGGGGTTGTCTTCGTCTGGAAGAGACCCAGTACTTC. Encoded protein: CASRPIAGGCLRLEETQYF.

V and J are TRBV29-1 and TRBJ2-1; the match to TRBD1 covers 9 bases. This CDR3 spans 14 amino acids. CDR1 and CDR2 from the germline V gene are SQVTM and ANQGSEA. V dropped 4 bases and J dropped 5; count of bases not matched to a gene: 6. In nucleotides, the CDR3 is TGCAGCGTTGGGGGCGGGACAGGGAACAATGAGCAGTTCTTC. This encodes CSVGGGTGNNEQFF.

The chain joins TRBV4-3 to TRBJ1-1; unclear D gene. This CDR3 is 16 amino acids long. CDR1 LGHNA and CDR2 YSLEER come from the germline V gene. Trimming pared 4 bases from V and 5 bases from J, leaving 20 bases between. In DNA, the CDR3 is TGCGCCAGCAGCCTAGCGCCTTACGAGGGCAGAACTGAAGCTTTCTTT. This codes for CASSLAPYEGRTEAFF.

The chain combines TRBV12-5 with TRBJ1-2, with 8 bases identical to TRBD1. The germline gives CDR1 LGHNT, CDR2 FRNRAP. This CDR3 contains 13 residues. V lost 6 bases to trimming and J lost 4 bases; unmatched junction nucleotides: 4. In nucleotides, the CDR3 is TGTGCTAGTGGAGATACAGGGGGCTATGGCTACACCTTC. Amino acids: CASGDTGGYGYTF.

This chain links TRBV19 with TRBJ1-1, with D tentatively TRBD1 (6 bases). CDR3 length equals 13 residues. V lost 9 bases and J lost 2, with 13 bases in between. CDR1 LNHDA and CDR2 SQIVND come from the germline V gene (reference sequence). This chain's CDR3 is CASRGQPNTEAFF. The CDR3 DNA follows: TGTGCCAGCCGAGGACAGCCCAACACTGAAGCTTTCTTT. Combining the CDR3 with reference TRBV19 and TRBJ1-1 gives the whole variable domain DGGITQSPKYLFRKEGQNVTLSCEQNLNHDAMYWYRQDPGQGLRLIYYSQIVNDFQKGDIAEGYSVSREKKESFPLTVTSAQKNPTAFYLCASRGQPNTEAFFGQGTRLTVV.

This rearrangement joins TRBV5-4 to TRBJ1-5, with 7 nucleotides matching TRBD1. The CDR3 spans 14 residues. Looked up from germline, CDR1 is SGHNT and CDR2 is YYREEE (reference sequence). Germline trimming cut 3 bases from V and 6 bases from J; bases unmatched to any gene: 6. The CDR3 loop is CASSSDREGQPQHF. The CDR3 DNA reads as TGTGCCAGCAGCTCCGACAGGGAAGGTCAGCCCCAGCATTTT.